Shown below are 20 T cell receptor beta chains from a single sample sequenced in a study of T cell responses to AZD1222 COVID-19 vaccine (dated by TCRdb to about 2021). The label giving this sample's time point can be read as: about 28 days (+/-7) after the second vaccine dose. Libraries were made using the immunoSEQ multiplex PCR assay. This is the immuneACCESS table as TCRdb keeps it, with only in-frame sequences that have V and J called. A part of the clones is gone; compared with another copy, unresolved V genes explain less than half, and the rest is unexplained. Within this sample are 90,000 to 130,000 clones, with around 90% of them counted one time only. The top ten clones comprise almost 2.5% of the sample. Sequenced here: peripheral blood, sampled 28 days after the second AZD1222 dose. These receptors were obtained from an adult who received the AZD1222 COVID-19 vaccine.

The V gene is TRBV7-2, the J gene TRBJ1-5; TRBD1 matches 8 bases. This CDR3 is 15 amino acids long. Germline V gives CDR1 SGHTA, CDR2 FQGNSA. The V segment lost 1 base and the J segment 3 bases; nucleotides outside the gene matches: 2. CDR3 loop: CASSLVGQVNQPQHF. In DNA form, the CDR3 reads TGTGCCAGCAGCTTAGTGGGACAGGTCAATCAGCCCCAGCATTTT.

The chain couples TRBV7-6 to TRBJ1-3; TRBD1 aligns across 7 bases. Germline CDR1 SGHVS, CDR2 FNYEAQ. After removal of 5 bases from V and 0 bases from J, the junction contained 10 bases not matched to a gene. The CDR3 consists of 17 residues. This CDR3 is CASSLPQGSSSGNTIYF. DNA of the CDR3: TGTGCCAGCAGCCTGCCACAGGGGTCAAGCTCTGGAAACACCATATATTTT.

The CDR3 region has the DNA TGTGCCAGCAGCCCCACCCAGGGGCCAACCTCCTACGAGCAGTACTTC. It yields the protein CASSPTQGPTSYEQYF. V is TRBV7-3 and J is TRBJ2-7, with D possibly matching TRBD1 (6 bases). Trimming cost V 5 bases and J 0 bases, with 17 bases left between them. Looked up from germline, CDR1 is SGHTA and CDR2 is FQGTGA. This CDR3 spans 16 amino acids. Full variable domain (missing parts from reference TRBV7-3 and TRBJ2-7): GAGVSQTPSNKVTEKGKYVELRCDPISGHTALYWYRQSLGQGPEFLIYFQGTGAADDSGLPNDRFFAVRPEGSVSTLKIQRTERGDSAVYLCASSPTQGPTSYEQYFGPGTRLTVT.

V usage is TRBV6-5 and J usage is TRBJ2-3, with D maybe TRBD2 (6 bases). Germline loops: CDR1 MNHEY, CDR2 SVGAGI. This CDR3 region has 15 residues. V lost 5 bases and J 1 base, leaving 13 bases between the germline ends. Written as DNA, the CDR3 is TGTGCCAGCAGTCCACTAGCCCGGGGCACAGATACGCAGTATTTT. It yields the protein CASSPLARGTDTQYF.

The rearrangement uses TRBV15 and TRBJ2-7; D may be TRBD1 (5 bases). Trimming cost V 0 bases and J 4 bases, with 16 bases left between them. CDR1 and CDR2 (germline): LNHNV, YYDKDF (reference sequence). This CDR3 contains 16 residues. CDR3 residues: CATSREGDTTAYEQYF. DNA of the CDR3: TGTGCCACCAGCAGAGAGGGTGACACGACAGCGTACGAGCAGTACTTC.

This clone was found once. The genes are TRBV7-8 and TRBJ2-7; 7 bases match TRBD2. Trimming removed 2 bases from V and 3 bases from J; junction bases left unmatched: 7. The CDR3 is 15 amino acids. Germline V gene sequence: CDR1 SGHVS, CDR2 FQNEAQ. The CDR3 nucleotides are TGTGCCAGCAGCTTATTTTCGGGGGGAGACTACGAGCAGTACTTC. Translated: CASSLFSGGDYEQYF. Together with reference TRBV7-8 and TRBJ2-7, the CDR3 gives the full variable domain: GAGVSQSPRYKVAKRGQDVALRCDPISGHVSLFWYQQALGQGPEFLTYFQNEAQLDKSGLPSDRFFAERPEGSVSTLKIQRTQQEDSAVYLCASSLFSGGDYEQYFGPGTRLTVT.

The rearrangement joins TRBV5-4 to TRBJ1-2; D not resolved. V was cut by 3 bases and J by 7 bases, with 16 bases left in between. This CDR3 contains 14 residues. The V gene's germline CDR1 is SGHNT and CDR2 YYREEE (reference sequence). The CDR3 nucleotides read TGTGCCAGCAGCTCTCGTCTCCAGAGCGGTGGCTACACCTTC. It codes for CASSSRLQSGGYTF.

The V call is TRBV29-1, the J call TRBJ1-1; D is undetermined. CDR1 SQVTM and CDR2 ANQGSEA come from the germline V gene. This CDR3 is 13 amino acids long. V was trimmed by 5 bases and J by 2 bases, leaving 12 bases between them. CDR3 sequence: CSVLDGLNTEAFF. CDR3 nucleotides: TGCAGCGTTCTTGACGGCCTCAACACTGAAGCTTTCTTT. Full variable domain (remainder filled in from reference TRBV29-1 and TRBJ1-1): SAVISQKPSRDICQRGTSLTIQCQVDSQVTMMFWYRQQPGQSLTLIATANQGSEATYESGFVIDKFPISRPNLTFSTLTVSNMSPEDSSIYLCSVLDGLNTEAFFGQGTRLTVV.

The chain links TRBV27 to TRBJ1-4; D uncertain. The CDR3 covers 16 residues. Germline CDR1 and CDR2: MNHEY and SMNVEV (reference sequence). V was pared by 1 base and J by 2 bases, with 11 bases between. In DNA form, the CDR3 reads TGTGCCAGCAGTTTATTGGCTCAAGGGACTAATGAAAAACTGTTTTTT. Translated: CASSLLAQGTNEKLFF.

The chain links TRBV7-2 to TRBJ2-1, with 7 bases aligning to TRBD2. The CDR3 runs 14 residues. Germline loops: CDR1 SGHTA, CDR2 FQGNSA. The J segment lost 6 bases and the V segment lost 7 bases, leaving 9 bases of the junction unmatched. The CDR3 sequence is CASIERGPLNEQFF. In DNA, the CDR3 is TGTGCCAGCATTGAGCGGGGCCCCCTCAATGAGCAGTTCTTC. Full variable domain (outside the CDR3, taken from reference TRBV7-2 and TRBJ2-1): GAGVSQSPSNKVTEKGKDVELRCDPISGHTALYWYRQSLGQGLEFLIYFQGNSAPDKSGLPSDRFSAERTGGSVSTLTIQRTQQEDSAVYLCASIERGPLNEQFFGPGTRLTVL.

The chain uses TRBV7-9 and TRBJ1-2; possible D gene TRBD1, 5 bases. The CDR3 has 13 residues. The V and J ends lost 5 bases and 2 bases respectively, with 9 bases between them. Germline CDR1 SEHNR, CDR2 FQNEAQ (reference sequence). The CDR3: CASSRDSNYGYTF. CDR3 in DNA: TGTGCCAGCAGCCGTGACAGCAACTATGGCTACACCTTC.

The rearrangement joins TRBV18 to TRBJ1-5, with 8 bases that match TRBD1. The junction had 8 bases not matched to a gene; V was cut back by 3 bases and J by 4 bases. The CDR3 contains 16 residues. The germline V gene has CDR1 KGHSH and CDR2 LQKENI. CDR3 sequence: CASSPTQTGVNQPQHF. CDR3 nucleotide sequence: TGTGCCAGCTCACCTACCCAGACAGGGGTAAATCAGCCCCAGCATTTT.

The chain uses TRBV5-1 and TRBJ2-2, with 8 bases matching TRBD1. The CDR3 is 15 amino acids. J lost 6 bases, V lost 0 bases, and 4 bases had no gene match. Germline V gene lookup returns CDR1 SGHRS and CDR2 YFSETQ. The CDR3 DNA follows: TGCGCCAGCAGCTTGGGACAGGGGTCGGCCGGGGAGCTGTTTTTT. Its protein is CASSLGQGSAGELFF.

This CDR3 reads CASSLTGQMNSPLHF. CDR3 in DNA: TGTGCCAGCAGCTTAACCGGACAGATGAATTCACCCCTCCACTTT. The chain is built from TRBV11-2 and TRBJ1-6, with D possibly matching TRBD1 (6 bases). V lost 2 bases and J 7 bases, leaving 12 bases between the germline ends. Germline-derived CDR1 and CDR2 are SGHAT and FQNNGV. The CDR3 has 15 residues.

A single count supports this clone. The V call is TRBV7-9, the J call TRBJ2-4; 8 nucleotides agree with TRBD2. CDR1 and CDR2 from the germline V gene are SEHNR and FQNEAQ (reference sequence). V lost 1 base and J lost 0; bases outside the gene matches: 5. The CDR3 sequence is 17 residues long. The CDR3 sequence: CASSLVLAGLAKNIQYF. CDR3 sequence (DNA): TGTGCCAGCAGCTTAGTCCTAGCGGGCCTAGCCAAAAACATTCAGTACTTC.

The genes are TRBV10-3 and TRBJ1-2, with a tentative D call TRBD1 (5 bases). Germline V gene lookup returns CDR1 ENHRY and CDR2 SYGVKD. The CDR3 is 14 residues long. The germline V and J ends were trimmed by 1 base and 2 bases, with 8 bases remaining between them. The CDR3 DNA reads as TGTGCCATCAGTGAGTTTACAGGAAACTATGGCTACACCTTC. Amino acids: CAISEFTGNYGYTF.

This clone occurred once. Here the CDR3 DNA reads TGTGCCAGCAGCTTAGGCCTCCGGGACTATGGCTACACCTTC. This translates into CASSLGLRDYGYTF. The rearrangement uses TRBV7-9 and TRBJ1-2; D call uncertain. The CDR3 is 14 amino acids. Per germline, CDR1 SEHNR and CDR2 FQNEAQ (reference sequence). The ends were cut back, 1 base at V and 3 bases at J, with 9 bases in the middle.

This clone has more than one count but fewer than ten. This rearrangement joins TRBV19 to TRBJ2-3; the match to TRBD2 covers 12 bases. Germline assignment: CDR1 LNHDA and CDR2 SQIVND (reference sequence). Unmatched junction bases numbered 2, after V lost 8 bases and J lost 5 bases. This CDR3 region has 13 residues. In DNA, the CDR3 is TGTGCCAGTGGACTAGCGGGGCTAGATACGCAGTATTTT. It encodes CASGLAGLDTQYF.

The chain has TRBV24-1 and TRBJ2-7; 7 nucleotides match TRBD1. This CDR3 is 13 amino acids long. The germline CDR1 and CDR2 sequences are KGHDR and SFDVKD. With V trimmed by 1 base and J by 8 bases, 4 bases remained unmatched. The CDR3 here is CATSDFGTDKQYF. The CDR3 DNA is TGTGCCACCAGTGATTTTGGGACAGACAAGCAGTACTTC.

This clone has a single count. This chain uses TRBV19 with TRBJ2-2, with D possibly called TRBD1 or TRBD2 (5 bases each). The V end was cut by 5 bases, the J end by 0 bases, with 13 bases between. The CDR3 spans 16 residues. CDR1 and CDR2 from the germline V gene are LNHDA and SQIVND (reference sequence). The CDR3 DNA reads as TGTGCCAGTAGTCCCCGGGGACGTGCGAACACCGGGGAGCTGTTTTTT. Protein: CASSPRGRANTGELFF.